The clone carrying this T cell receptor (beta chain) was counted between two and nine times. The antigen is undetermined. This CDR3 is built from 10 residues. Trimming cost V 5 bases and J 4 bases, with 4 bases left between them. Germline CDR1 is SQVTM and CDR2 is ANQGSEA. These data originate in a study of T-cell reconstitution after alpha-beta-depleted transplantation in children. The authors prepared the TCRbeta library with unique molecular identifiers. MiXCR, applied by TCRdb to the PCR reads, yields one record per CDR3 protein. The table lists fewer than 700,000 distinct CDR3 sequences, 10% to 15% of them singletons. Study-level findings and limits: High day-60 TCRbeta diversity in some patients came from surviving recipient T cells and thymic progenitors. After one year, T-cell counts and TCRbeta diversity mostly came from new T cells. Roughly two months post-transplant, alpha-beta T cells reportedly originated from several hundred graft clones that had expanded.

The sample was PBMCs, mostly from graft donor cells, taken 360 days after TCRalphabeta/CD19-depleted stem cell transplant. The J gene is TRBJ2-3, the V gene TRBV29-1; D ambiguous. The clonotype comes from a male patient younger than 18 who had a stem cell transplant for acute myeloid leukemia, so the T cells may come from the graft donor. The CDR3 sequence: CSVISDTQYF. For the CDR3, the DNA is TGCAGCGTTATATCAGATACGCAGTATTTT.